The rows below give T cell receptor beta chains drawn from one sample of a study of cytomegalovirus exposure and HLA in healthy donors. Clones were sequenced by immunoSEQ multiplex PCR, and TCRdb holds only the in-frame ones, with some missing. The sample holds about 180,000 clones, about 79% seen once. Sequences were obtained from PBMCs. The receptors were sampled from a middle-aged man in good health and CMV-seropositive. CDR3s include the opening cysteine and the closing phenylalanine or tryptophan. Fields, in order: clone size, J gene, D gene, V gene, CDR3 DNA, CDR3 protein. D genes are given only for firm matches. Some rows mark clone size as missing; the rest say once, few, many or name a class of expanded clone.

size: NA; J: TRBJ2-5; D: NA; V: TRBV11-3; DNA: TGTGCCAGCAGCGTTGCCCAGGCAGAGACCCAGTACTTC; CDR3: CASSVAQAETQYF
size: NA; J: TRBJ2-1; D: TRBD2; V: TRBV11-2; DNA: TGTGCCAGCAAGCTTAATTCTAGCGGGAGGGCCGGTGAGCAGTTCTTC; CDR3: CASKLNSSGRAGEQFF
size: NA; J: TRBJ1-5; D: TRBD1; V: TRBV18; DNA: TGTGCCAGCTCACCGGACAGGGTTAATCAGCCCCAGCATTTT; CDR3: CASSPDRVNQPQHF
size: NA; J: TRBJ1-2; D: NA; V: TRBV21-1; DNA: TGTGCCAGCAGCGACCCATTTCAGGGGCCGGTCGGCTACACCTTC; CDR3: CASSDPFQGPVGYTF
size: NA; J: TRBJ2-5; D: TRBD2; V: TRBV7-6; DNA: TGTGCCAGCAGCTTAGCGCGTACTAGCGGGCACCAAGAGACCCAGTACTTC; CDR3: CASSLARTSGHQETQYF
size: once; J: TRBJ1-1; D: NA; V: TRBV19; DNA: TGTGCCAGTAGTACTCCTACAGAGGGAAACACTGAAGCTTTCTTT; CDR3: CASSTPTEGNTEAFF
size: NA; J: TRBJ1-5; D: NA; V: TRBV10-3; DNA: TGTGCCATCAGTGAGTCTCAGGGTAGCAATCAGCCCCAGCATTTT; CDR3: CAISESQGSNQPQHF
size: NA; J: TRBJ2-5; D: NA; V: TRBV4-1; DNA: TGCGCCAGCAGCCAAAAACTAGCACAAGAGACCCAGTACTTC; CDR3: CASSQKLAQETQYF
size: NA; J: TRBJ2-1; D: TRBD1; V: TRBV6-5; DNA: TGTGCCAGCAGTTATTTGGACAGGGCCCCCAATGAGCAGTTCTTC; CDR3: CASSYLDRAPNEQFF
size: NA; J: TRBJ1-1; D: NA; V: TRBV10-3; DNA: TGTGCCATCAGTGAGTCTTGGGGGGTTGGAACGAACACTGAAGCTTTCTTT; CDR3: CAISESWGVGTNTEAFF
size: few; J: TRBJ1-6; D: NA; V: TRBV5-1; DNA: TGCGCCAGCAGCTTGAAGGGGGTTCAACTCCACTTT; CDR3: CASSLKGVQLHF
size: NA; J: TRBJ1-4; D: NA; V: TRBV30; DNA: TGTGCCTGGAGCGGCAGGGATGAAAAACTGTTTTTT; CDR3: CAWSGRDEKLFF
size: NA; J: TRBJ2-3; D: TRBD1; V: TRBV7-9; DNA: TGTGCCAGCAGCATGTACCGGGGACAGGGGGTAGATACGCAGTATTTT; CDR3: CASSMYRGQGVDTQYF
size: once; J: TRBJ2-7; D: NA; V: TRBV28; DNA: TGTGCCAGCAGTTCGTTCTGGGCGTCCTCCTCCTACGAGCAGTACTTC; CDR3: CASSSFWASSSYEQYF
size: NA; J: TRBJ2-7; D: TRBD2; V: TRBV28; DNA: TGTGCCAGCAGTTCGGGACTAGCGGGACTCTACGAGCAGTACTTC; CDR3: CASSSGLAGLYEQYF
size: NA; J: TRBJ1-1; D: NA; V: TRBV4-1; DNA: TGCGCCAGCAGCCAGAGTCCAGCCATTAGGGGAACTGAAGCTTTCTTT; CDR3: CASSQSPAIRGTEAFF
size: NA; J: TRBJ1-2; D: TRBD1; V: TRBV5-1; DNA: TGCGCCAGCAGCTTGTGGCCCGGGACAGGGGGCTTGGGCTACACCTTC; CDR3: CASSLWPGTGGLGYTF
size: NA; J: TRBJ2-7; D: NA; V: TRBV5-1; DNA: TGCGCCAGCAGCTTGGGAGTGGGGGCGAGCTCCTACGAGCAGTACTTC; CDR3: CASSLGVGASSYEQYF
size: NA; J: TRBJ1-6; D: TRBD1; V: TRBV6-1; DNA: TGTGCCAGCAGTGAAAATTGGGGACAGGCCTTCTATAATTCACCCCTCCACTTT; CDR3: CASSENWGQAFYNSPLHF
size: NA; J: TRBJ2-7; D: TRBD2; V: TRBV6-5; DNA: TGTGCCAGCAGTGGACTAGCGGGCCAATTCTACGAGCAGTACTTC; CDR3: CASSGLAGQFYEQYF
size: NA; J: TRBJ1-2; D: NA; V: TRBV27; DNA: TGTGCCAGCAGTAGCGGAGGATCTGACTATGGCTACACCTTC; CDR3: CASSSGGSDYGYTF
size: NA; J: TRBJ1-5; D: NA; V: TRBV15; DNA: TGTGCCACCAGCAGAGATCAGGGGCCCCAGCATTTT; CDR3: CATSRDQGPQHF
size: few; J: TRBJ1-5; D: NA; V: TRBV9; DNA: TGTGCCAGCAGCGTAGACACCAATCAGCCCCAGCATTTT; CDR3: CASSVDTNQPQHF
size: NA; J: TRBJ1-1; D: NA; V: TRBV5-4; DNA: TGTGCCAGCAGCCCCGCCCCAGAACCGAACACTGAAGCTTTCTTT; CDR3: CASSPAPEPNTEAFF
size: NA; J: TRBJ2-3; D: TRBD2; V: TRBV9; DNA: TGTGCCACCACCCCGGGACTAGAGGCAGATACGCAGTATTTT; CDR3: CATTPGLEADTQYF
size: once; J: TRBJ1-5; D: TRBD1; V: TRBV10-3; DNA: TGTGCCATCAGCACGGGACAGTCCAATCAGCCCCAGCATTTT; CDR3: CAISTGQSNQPQHF
size: once; J: TRBJ1-3; D: TRBD1; V: TRBV7-9; DNA: TGTGCCAGCAGCGGACAGGGAATGGACACCATATATTTT; CDR3: CASSGQGMDTIYF
size: NA; J: TRBJ1-3; D: NA; V: TRBV5-1; DNA: TGCGCCAGCAGCTGGGACAATGACTCTGGAAACACTATATATTTT; CDR3: CASSWDNDSGNTIYF
size: NA; J: TRBJ2-7; D: NA; V: TRBV27; DNA: TGTGCCAGCACTCGGGGGAGTCCCTACGAGCAGTACTTC; CDR3: CASTRGSPYEQYF
size: NA; J: TRBJ2-7; D: TRBD1; V: TRBV27; DNA: TGTGCCAGCAGTTCCCGACAGGGGGGGGACTACGAGCAGTACTTC; CDR3: CASSSRQGGDYEQYF
size: NA; J: TRBJ2-5; D: NA; V: TRBV7-9; DNA: TGTGCCAGCAGCCTCGGGCGTGGAGGGATCGAGACCCAGTACTTC; CDR3: CASSLGRGGIETQYF
size: NA; J: TRBJ1-2; D: NA; V: TRBV27; DNA: TGTGCCAGCAGGATATATGGTGGGGCAGACTATGGCTACACCTTC; CDR3: CASRIYGGADYGYTF
size: NA; J: TRBJ2-1; D: TRBD2; V: TRBV7-9; DNA: TGTGCCAGCAGCCCTAGCGGGAGCGGCTCCTACAATGAGCAGTTCTTC; CDR3: CASSPSGSGSYNEQFF
size: NA; J: TRBJ1-4; D: TRBD1; V: TRBV5-8; DNA: TGTGCCAGCAGCGCCGACAGGGTTGAGGAAAAACTGTTTTTT; CDR3: CASSADRVEEKLFF
size: NA; J: TRBJ1-4; D: NA; V: TRBV6-1; DNA: TGTGCCAGCAGGATGGGGGCAGGGAGTGGGGTTGAACTGTTTTTT; CDR3: CASRMGAGSGVELFF
size: NA; J: TRBJ2-5; D: NA; V: TRBV30; DNA: TGTGCCTGGAGTGTACGACGGAGGGAGACCCAGTACTTC; CDR3: CAWSVRRRETQYF
size: NA; J: TRBJ1-4; D: NA; V: TRBV30; DNA: TGTGCCTGGAGGTCTACAGGGCTGGGTGAAAAACTGTTTTTT; CDR3: CAWRSTGLGEKLFF
size: NA; J: TRBJ2-2; D: NA; V: TRBV10-3; DNA: TGTGCCATCAGCAGGGACTCGAACACCGGGCAGCTGTTTTTT; CDR3: CAISRDSNTGQLFF
size: NA; J: TRBJ2-7; D: TRBD1; V: TRBV19; DNA: TGTGCCAGTAGTAGGGGGACAGACCGCCTCGACGAGCAGTACTTC; CDR3: CASSRGTDRLDEQYF
size: NA; J: TRBJ1-4; D: NA; V: TRBV7-9; DNA: TGTGCCAGCACCCAGGGCGGGGCAGACAATGAAAAACTGTTTTTT; CDR3: CASTQGGADNEKLFF
size: NA; J: TRBJ2-1; D: NA; V: TRBV5-1; DNA: TGCGCCAGCAGTCCGAGGGCGGTCAGATACAATGAGCAGTTCTTC; CDR3: CASSPRAVRYNEQFF
size: NA; J: TRBJ1-6; D: TRBD1; V: TRBV18; DNA: TGTGCCAGCTCACCCGACAGGGGGTCAAGTTCACCCCTCCACTTT; CDR3: CASSPDRGSSSPLHF
size: NA; J: TRBJ2-7; D: NA; V: TRBV10-3; DNA: TGTGCCTCCAATCCAGGGGTAACCTACGAGCAGTACTTC; CDR3: CASNPGVTYEQYF
size: NA; J: TRBJ2-1; D: NA; V: TRBV20-1; DNA: TGCAGTGCGACCCAGGTGAATGAGCAGTTCTTC; CDR3: CSATQVNEQFF
size: NA; J: TRBJ2-7; D: NA; V: TRBV4-1; DNA: TGCGCCAGCAGCCATGGGGTAGCGGACGTCGGGCAGGGGCAGTACTTC; CDR3: CASSHGVADVGQGQYF
size: NA; J: TRBJ2-5; D: NA; V: TRBV7-6; DNA: TGTGCCAGCAGCTTAGAGGCCGGGTTAGAGACCCAGTACTTC; CDR3: CASSLEAGLETQYF
size: NA; J: TRBJ2-5; D: NA; V: TRBV19; DNA: TGTGCCAGTAGTATACGCAGGCAAGAGACCCAGTACTTC; CDR3: CASSIRRQETQYF